This T cell receptor beta chain was captured by sequencing in a study of graft-versus-host responses after intestinal transplantation. Whole-study context: Among the recipients, transplants were multivisceral, liver-intestinal, or isolated intestinal. All of the recipients had induction that used anti-thymocyte globulin, then tacrolimus and steroids for 2 to 3 years. Study-level findings and limits: Recipient marrow held GvH clones, some first seen in ileum or blood. Some patients had graft-donor T cell macrochimerism, and their allografts showed high graft-versus-host to host-versus-graft clonal ratios.

This CDR3 has 13 amino acids. Germline CDR1 is WSHSY and CDR2 is SAAADI. Trimming shortened V by 3 bases and J by 2 bases, and 8 bases separated the two germline ends. Some clones are missing from TCRdb's copy, which holds only in-frame ones; the method was immunoSEQ multiplex PCR. The sample has about 98,000 clones; about 82% are singletons. For this clone: Antigen: not known.

The genes are TRBV10-2 and TRBJ2-7, with D possibly matching TRBD1 (5 bases). The sequenced sample was PBMCs, obtained 255 days after intestinal transplant. The sequence was obtained from a human patient who received an intestinal transplant, so some T cells may come from the graft donor. The CDR3 DNA follows: TGCGCCAGCAGTGAACACAGGACCTACGAGCAGTACTTC. Its translation is CASSEHRTYEQYF.